The entry below describes one T cell receptor beta chain. The data stem from a study of blood T cell repertoires in COVID-19. TCRdb's table, derived via immunoSEQ multiplex PCR, lists solely in-frame clones and lacks some. Among about 230,000 clones listed, 84% were seen once. Germline V gene sequence: CDR1 LGHDT, CDR2 YNNKEL (reference sequence). The CDR3 length is 16 residues. The V gene end was trimmed by 1 base and the J gene end by 3 bases; junction bases not matched to a gene: 5. The rearrangement joins TRBV3-1 (or the pseudogene TRBV3-2) to TRBJ2-3; 9 nucleotides agree with TRBD2. The TCR comes from a man aged 50 or older with active or convalescent COVID-19. The sample was peripheral blood. CDR3 bases: TGTGCCAGCAGCCAAGGAGTAGCGGGGGCAACAGATACGCAGTATTTT. Translation: CASSQGVAGATDTQYF.